The 30 T cell receptor beta chains reported below all come from one sample, sequenced in a study of prognosis after radiotherapy for stage I lung cancer (dated by TCRdb to 2020 to 2023). Reads for this sample came from an Illumina HiSeq 3000. Two rounds of multiplex PCR on genomic DNA were used to amplify the TCR beta CDR3 region. The first PCR round used primers specific to each TRBV and TRBJ gene, with sequences filed in Chinese patent CN105087789A. TCRdb reprocessed the public reads (quality trimming at Q25 with fastp, clone calling with MiXCR) and kept in-frame beta chains. Identical CDR3 protein sequences are pooled into one entry, listed with their most common genes and DNA. The sample yields 59,000 or so distinct CDR3 sequences; about 25% were counted once. The ten largest account for around 8.1% of the sample. The sample here was PBMCs, taken before or after stereotactic body radiation therapy (not recorded which). These receptors were collected from a donor aged 50 or older with non-small cell lung cancer.

This chain connects TRBV5-1 to TRBJ2-3, with 8 bases lining up with TRBD2. V lost 3 bases and J lost 1; bases outside the gene matches: 7. Germline-derived CDR1 and CDR2 are SGHRS and YFSETQ. The CDR3 runs 16 residues. The CDR3 sequence is CASSSPRRGGTDTQYF. DNA for the CDR3: TGCGCCAGCAGCTCACCACGGCGGGGGGGCACAGATACGCAGTATTTT.

V is TRBV5-1 and J is TRBJ2-1; TRBD2 agrees at 16 bases. The CDR3 is 17 amino acids. Germline trimming cut 4 bases from V and 8 bases from J; bases unmatched to any gene: 9. Germline V gene lookup returns CDR1 SGHRS and CDR2 YFSETQ. CDR3 DNA sequence: TGCGCCAGCAGCCCGCAGGGACTAGCGGGGGGGAGGGATGAGCAGTTCTTC. Amino acid sequence: CASSPQGLAGGRDEQFF.

Comments on this clonotype: Possible read error: a much larger clone is one base away. This chain joins TRBV19 and TRBJ1-1, with TRBD1 matching 7 bases. Germline V lookup: CDR1 LNHDA, CDR2 SQIVND (reference sequence). CDR3 length: 14 amino acids. V shed 5 bases, J shed 2 bases, and the junction held 5 bases outside the gene matches. CDR3 sequence: CASSHDRANTEAFF. The CDR3 coding sequence is TGTGCCAGTAGTCATGACAGGGCAAACACTGAAGCTTTCTTT.

There are many counts of this clonotype. The CDR3 nucleotides read TGTGCCAGCAGCTTATTAGGACAGGGGGCCGGGGAGCTGTTTTTT. This sequence encodes CASSLLGQGAGELFF. This chain links TRBV7-2 with TRBJ2-2; 10 bases match TRBD1. Trimming cost V 2 bases and J 6 bases; bases outside gene matches: 3. Per the germline V gene, CDR1 is SGHTA and CDR2 is FQGNSA. This CDR3 spans 15 amino acids. Looking up the rest from reference TRBV7-2 and TRBJ2-2 gives the full variable domain: GAGVSQSPSNKVTEKGKDVELRCDPISGHTALYWYRQSLGQGLEFLIYFQGNSAPDKSGLPSDRFSAERTGGSVSTLTIQRTQQEDSAVYLCASSLLGQGAGELFFGEGSRLTVL.

The chain uses TRBV27 and TRBJ2-3; 14 bases match TRBD2. CDR1 MNHEY and CDR2 SMNVEV come from the germline V gene (reference sequence). This CDR3 spans 16 amino acids. CDR3 DNA sequence: TGTGCTACCAGCCCCCGACTAGCGGGGGGGGACGATACGCAGTATTTT. It specifies CATSPRLAGGDDTQYF.

As concerns this clonotype: The likely explanation is a read error, given a far larger clone one base away. The CDR3 DNA sequence: TGTGACAGCAGAACAGGGATTTATCAGCCCCAGCATTTT. Translated: CDSRTGIYQPQHF. The chain combines TRBV6-5 with TRBJ1-5; a weak D match, TRBD1 (6 bases). Germline V gene data show CDR1 as MNHEY and CDR2 as SVGAGI. The CDR3 has 13 amino acids.

In its sample, this clonotype was seen many times. This chain uses TRBV19 with TRBJ1-5; tentatively, D is TRBD1 (5 bases). The germline CDR1 and CDR2 sequences are LNHDA and SQIVND (reference sequence). The CDR3 length is 13 residues. V dropped 5 bases and J dropped 7 bases, with 12 bases sitting between them. The CDR3 DNA reads TGTGCCAGTAGTGGGCAGGGTGGGCAGCCCCAGCATTTT. Translated: CASSGQGGQPQHF.

This clonotype was observed at least ten times. J is TRBJ2-2 and V is TRBV7-9; D ambiguous. Per germline, CDR1 SEHNR and CDR2 FQNEAQ (reference sequence). Trimming shortened V by 2 bases and J by 0 bases, and 7 bases separated the two germline ends. This CDR3 is 15 amino acids long. The CDR3 DNA sequence: TGTGCCAGCAGCTTACAGAACGCGAACACCGGGGAGCTGTTTTTT. It specifies CASSLQNANTGELFF.

Concerning this clonotype: This may come from a read error, since a much larger clone is one base off. The CDR3 bases are TGTGCCATCAGTGAGCTAGCGGGGGGCAACGGCGGGGAGCTGTTTTTT. The encoded protein is CAISELAGGNGGELFF. This sequence joins TRBV10-3 and TRBJ2-2; 11 bases are a match to TRBD2. V lost 2 bases, J lost 7 bases, and 6 bases stayed unmatched. Germline-derived CDR1 and CDR2 are ENHRY and SYGVKD. The CDR3 runs to 16 residues.

V usage is TRBV19 and J usage is TRBJ1-3, with 9 positions matching TRBD1. CDR1 is LNHDA and CDR2 is SQIVND in the germline V gene (reference sequence). V lost 6 bases, J lost 4 bases, and 13 bases stayed unmatched. CDR3 length: 17 amino acids. CDR3 in amino acids: CASRKTYGTGNGNTIYF. The DNA for the CDR3 is TGTGCCAGTAGGAAAACATACGGGACAGGGAACGGAAACACCATATATTTT.

This clonotype was found once. The V and J genes are TRBV20-1 and TRBJ2-7, with D possibly being TRBD2 (5 bases). The germline gives CDR1 DFQATT, CDR2 SNEGSKA (reference sequence). There are 14 residues in the CDR3. V lost 4 bases and J lost 1, with 14 bases in between. The CDR3 loop reads CSAKGRLRSYEQYF. The CDR3 DNA is TGCAGTGCTAAAGGGAGACTCAGATCCTACGAGCAGTACTTC.

This clonotype came up many times. This chain connects TRBV10-3 to TRBJ2-7, with a tentative D call TRBD2 (5 bases). CDR1 and CDR2 from the germline V gene are ENHRY and SYGVKD. This CDR3 has 14 amino acids. Trimming took off 7 bases at V and 0 bases at J, with 13 bases between the two ends. CDR3 loop: CAIKRSAGSYEQYF. In nucleotides, the CDR3 is TGTGCCATCAAGAGGTCGGCGGGCTCCTACGAGCAGTACTTC.

This clonotype was seen ten or more times. V usage is TRBV2 and J usage is TRBJ2-7, with 7 bases that match TRBD2. The junction had 13 bases not matched to a gene; V was cut back by 7 bases and J by 4 bases. Germline V lookup: CDR1 SNHLY, CDR2 FYNNEI. The CDR3 contains 15 residues. The CDR3: CASKWKAGDLYEQYF. The CDR3 DNA is TGTGCCAGCAAATGGAAGGCGGGGGATCTATACGAGCAGTACTTC.

This clonotype came up many times. The CDR3 loop reads CASSRGQGAEANYGYTF. In nucleotides, the CDR3 is TGTGCCAGCAGCCGTGGACAGGGGGCTGAAGCTAACTATGGCTACACCTTC. The V gene is TRBV7-8, the J gene TRBJ1-2; 11 bases fit TRBD1. The length of the CDR3 is 17 residues. The trim removed 5 bases at V and 0 bases at J, leaving 8 bases unmatched. Germline V gene lookup returns CDR1 SGHVS and CDR2 FQNEAQ.

In this sample, this clonotype turned up many times. The chain has TRBV20-1 and TRBJ2-3; D may be TRBD1 or TRBD2 (5 bases each). Germline CDR1 DFQATT, CDR2 SNEGSKA (reference sequence). CDR3 length: 14 amino acids. Trimming took off 6 bases at V and 2 bases at J, with 15 bases between the two ends. The CDR3 bases are TGCAGTGCCCCTTTTCGGGGCGTCACAGATACGCAGTATTTT. This translates into CSAPFRGVTDTQYF.

As for this clonotype: A junction end diverges from the germline sequence, so it may reflect a read error. J is TRBJ2-6 and V is TRBV29-1, with 12 bases aligning to TRBD1. The CDR3 spans 16 residues. Germline loops: CDR1 SQVTM, CDR2 ANQGSEA. As DNA, the CDR3 is TGCAGCGTTAGAGGGACAGGGGGCTCTGGGGTCAACGTCCTGACTTTC. Translation: CSVRGTGGSGVNVLTF.

A note on this clonotype: The junction differs from germline at one of its ends, possibly a read error. The chain employs TRBV4-1 and TRBJ2-1, with a tentative D call TRBD2 (7 bases). In germline, CDR1 is MGHRA, CDR2 YSYEKL. The CDR3 has 15 residues. Written as DNA, the CDR3 is TGCGCCAGCAGCCTCAGGGAGGGGGATAGCAATCAGCAGTTCTTC. Protein: CASSLREGDSNQQFF.

This clonotype was counted ten times or more. V and J are TRBV12-3 or TRBV12-4 and TRBJ1-1; D is unclear. The CDR3 sequence is 12 residues long. V gave up 3 bases and J gave up 5 bases, with 7 bases separating them. CDR3 nucleotides: TGTGCCAGCAGTTTGAGGGCTACTGAAGCTTTCTTT. It encodes CASSLRATEAFF.

Many counts were recorded for this clonotype. The chain combines TRBV4-1 with TRBJ1-1; weak D call: TRBD1 (5 bases). The CDR3 contains 15 residues. Looked up from germline, CDR1 is MGHRA and CDR2 is YSYEKL. V lost 0 bases, J lost 5 bases, and 13 bases lay in between. In nucleotides, the CDR3 is TGCGCCAGCAGCCAAGAGAGGGTTGGGGGGACTGAAGCTTTCTTT. Encoded protein: CASSQERVGGTEAFF.

In this sample, this clonotype turned up many times. This chain uses TRBV15 with TRBJ2-3, with 8 positions matching TRBD2. Germline CDR1 and CDR2: LNHNV and YYDKDF (reference sequence). CDR3 length equals 16 residues. V was clipped by 3 bases and J by 0 bases; unmatched bases: 5. CDR3 sequence reads: CATSRWRGVSTDTQYF. The CDR3 DNA reads as TGTGCCACCAGCAGGTGGCGGGGGGTTAGCACAGATACGCAGTATTTT.

This clonotype was recorded at least ten times. The chain carries TRBV20-1 and TRBJ2-7; 9 bases map to TRBD2. CDR1 DFQATT and CDR2 SNEGSKA come from the germline V gene (reference sequence). The length of the CDR3 is 11 residues. The CDR3 sequence is CRAGGGDEQYF. The CDR3 coding sequence is TGCAGAGCGGGGGGCGGGGATGAGCAGTACTTC.

Concerning this clonotype itself: With only one base between it and a far larger clone, this is likely a read error. The rearrangement links TRBV6-4 to TRBJ2-7; possibly TRBD1 for D (5 bases). The germline CDR1 and CDR2 sequences are MRHNA and SNTAGT. CDR3 length: 15 amino acids. V lost 4 bases and J lost 4, with 17 bases in between. CDR3 in DNA: TGTGCCAGCAGTGGCATAGGGGTGGGGAAATACGAGCAGTACTTC. Translated, it gives CASSGIGVGKYEQYF.

This clonotype was picked up many times. This chain connects TRBV11-2 to TRBJ1-6, with TRBD1 matching 7 bases. Looked up from germline, CDR1 is SGHAT and CDR2 is FQNNGV. V lost 5 bases, J lost 7 bases, and 8 bases stayed unmatched. The CDR3 has 15 residues. The DNA of the CDR3 is TGTGCCAGCAGCCAAGACAGGGTGGAGAATTCACCCCTCCACTTT. Translated, it gives CASSQDRVENSPLHF.

This clonotype showed up many times. J is TRBJ1-6 and V is TRBV12-3 or TRBV12-4; D might be TRBD1 (5 bases). The CDR3 is 15 residues long. V was cut by 0 bases and J by 9 bases, with 12 bases left in between. The CDR3 spells CASSLALRVASPLHF. The DNA for the CDR3 is TGTGCCAGCAGTTTAGCTCTCAGGGTGGCTTCACCCCTCCACTTT.

This clonotype was observed many times. The J gene is TRBJ2-1, the V gene TRBV6-1, with D perhaps matching TRBD2 (7 bases). Trimming took 0 bases from V and 6 from J, leaving 15 bases between them. The CDR3 sequence is 16 residues long. In germline, CDR1 is MNHNS, CDR2 SASEGT. CDR3 loop: CASSEAWGGRGNEQFF. CDR3 nucleotides: TGTGCCAGCAGTGAAGCTTGGGGGGGCCGGGGCAATGAGCAGTTCTTC.

This clonotype was recorded many times. V usage is TRBV2 and J usage is TRBJ1-5, with unresolved D. The germline CDR1 and CDR2 sequences are SNHLY and FYNNEI. Trimming cost V 8 bases and J 0 bases, with 11 bases left between them. The CDR3 runs 14 residues. The CDR3 nucleotides read TGTGCCAGCGAGGGAGACCCTAGCAATCAGCCCCAGCATTTT. This translates into CASEGDPSNQPQHF.

This clonotype occurred many times. The V gene is TRBV6-1, the J gene TRBJ2-7; 13 nucleotides match TRBD2. The CDR3 consists of 17 residues. Germline-derived CDR1 and CDR2 are MNHNS and SASEGT. The trim removed 5 bases at V and 0 bases at J, leaving 7 bases unmatched. CDR3 nucleotide sequence: TGTGCCAGCAGTCCGGGACTAGCGGGGATCCTCTCCTACGAGCAGTACTTC. Translating gives CASSPGLAGILSYEQYF.

This clonotype has more than one count but fewer than ten. The chain links TRBV5-4 to TRBJ2-7, with D perhaps matching TRBD2 (6 bases). The CDR3 runs to 13 residues. The V and J ends lost 1 base and 5 bases respectively, with 10 bases between them. CDR1 and CDR2 (germline): SGHNT, YYREEE (reference sequence). CDR3 loop: CASSLIGGDEQYF. The CDR3 DNA reads as TGTGCCAGCAGCTTGATCGGGGGAGACGAGCAGTACTTC.

This clonotype was seen at least ten times. The chain is built from TRBV2 and TRBJ1-1; no clear D. Germline V gene sequence: CDR1 SNHLY, CDR2 FYNNEI. This CDR3 comprises 11 residues. The germline V and J ends were trimmed by 6 bases and 5 bases, with 7 bases remaining between them. The CDR3 sequence: CASRGGTEAFF. The CDR3 coding sequence is TGTGCCAGCAGGGGAGGGACTGAAGCTTTCTTT.

This clonotype occurred a few times. Since a much larger clone is just one base distant, this may be a read error. The V gene is TRBV4-2, the J gene TRBJ1-5, with D possibly TRBD1 on 5 matching bases. The CDR3 contains 16 residues. Germline V gene data show CDR1 as LGHNA and CDR2 as YNFKEQ. Written as DNA, the CDR3 is TGTGCCTGCAGCCAAGAGGGAGACCGGGGGTATCAGCCCCAGCATTTT. This encodes CACSQEGDRGYQPQHF.